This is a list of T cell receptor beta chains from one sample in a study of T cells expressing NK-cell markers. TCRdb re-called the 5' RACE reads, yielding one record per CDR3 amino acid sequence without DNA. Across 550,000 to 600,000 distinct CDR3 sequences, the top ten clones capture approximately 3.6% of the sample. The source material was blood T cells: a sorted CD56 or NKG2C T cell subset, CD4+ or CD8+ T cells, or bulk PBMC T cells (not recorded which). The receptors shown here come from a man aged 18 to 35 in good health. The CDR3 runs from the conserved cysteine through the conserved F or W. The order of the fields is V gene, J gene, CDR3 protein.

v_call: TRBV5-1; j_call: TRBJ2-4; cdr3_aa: CASSYLHRGELAKNIQYF
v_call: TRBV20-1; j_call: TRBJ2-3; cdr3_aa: CSASGQNTDTQYF
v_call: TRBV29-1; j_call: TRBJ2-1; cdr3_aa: CSLQPRPGEMRGNNEQFF
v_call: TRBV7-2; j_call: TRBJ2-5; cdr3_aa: CASSPWLGETQYF
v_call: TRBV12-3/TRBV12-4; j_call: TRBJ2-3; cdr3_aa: CASSLLLAAADRYF
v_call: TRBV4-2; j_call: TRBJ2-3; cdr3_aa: CASSQGPLGTDTQYF
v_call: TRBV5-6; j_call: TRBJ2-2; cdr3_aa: CASSLRILTGELFF
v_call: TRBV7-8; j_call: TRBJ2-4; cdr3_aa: CASSLGRERIQYF
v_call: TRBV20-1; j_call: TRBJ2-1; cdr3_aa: CSTPDLVRVEQFF
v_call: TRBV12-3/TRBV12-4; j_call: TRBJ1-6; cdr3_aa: CASSPLDNSPLHF
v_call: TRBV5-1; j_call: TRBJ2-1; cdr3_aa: CASSLVSRAGVIYNEQFF